This T cell receptor beta chain comes out of a study of early T cells in non-severe SARS-CoV-2 infection. The overall study: Sequencing used unsorted whole-blood bulk RNA, so chains lack pairing.

Comment on this clonotype: The antigen remains unidentified.

Each cDNA molecule carried a unique molecular identifier. TCRdb re-called the 5' RACE reads through MiXCR, storing one row per CDR3 protein. This repertoire shows around 67,000 distinct CDR3 sequences, about an eighth found once; its top ten account for 4.5% to 7%. Regarding the study as a whole: VDJdb matching skewed toward anti-spike CD8 responses, missing private and CD4 specificities.

Germline loops: CDR1 GTSNPN, CDR2 SVGIG (reference sequence). This CDR3 has 13 amino acids. The ends were cut back, 2 bases at V and 6 bases at J, with 13 bases in the middle. The chain recombines TRBV30 with TRBJ1-2, with a tentative D call TRBD1 (6 bases). The material was whole blood, obtained at baseline. The clonotype comes from an adult who was a healthcare worker with PCR-confirmed SARS-CoV-2 infection or an uninfected control (not recorded which). The CDR3 DNA follows: TGTGCCTGGAGTCCAGGGGTAGGACATGGCTACACCTTC. This translates into CAWSPGVGHGYTF. Full variable domain (missing parts from reference TRBV30 and TRBJ1-2): SQTIHQWPATLVQPVGSPLSLECTVEGTSNPNLYWYRQAAGRGLQLLFYSVGIGQISSEVPQNLSASRPQDRQFILSSKKLLLSDSGFYLCAWSPGVGHGYTFGSGTRLTVV.